Described below is a single TCR beta chain sequence and its context. This specimen belongs to a study of T cells expressing NK-cell markers. Study as a whole: All TCR beta repertoires analysed originated from sorted CD3+CD56+NKG2C+, CD3+CD56+NKG2C- and CD3+CD56-NKG2C+ T cells. HCMV serostatus: seven of eight sequenced donors positive, one negative.

Beta-chain TCR cDNA was generated via 5'RACE template switching with UMIs. TCRdb reprocessed the 5' RACE reads; each CDR3 protein has one entry and no DNA is given. This repertoire includes fewer than 400,000 distinct CDR3 sequences. CDR1 is DFQATT, CDR2 SNEGSKA, per germline (reference sequence). The CDR3 has 17 amino acids. The origin of this receptor is a woman aged 50 to 65 in good health. Input material: blood T cells: a sorted CD56 or NKG2C T cell subset, CD4+ or CD8+ T cells, or bulk PBMC T cells (not recorded which). The genes are TRBV20-1 and TRBJ2-4; TCRdb's D call of TRBD2 is untestable without DNA. The CDR3 region is CSARDSGLALTKNIQYF.